This T cell receptor (beta chain) was observed in a study of cytotoxic CD8 clonotypes in ibrutinib-treated CLL (TCRdb year 2021). Context from the whole study: The cohort had 11 relapsed/refractory and approximately 14 treatment-naive patients; 17 were IGHV unmutated. Partial responses were observed in around 25 patients and complete responses in 2; after a median follow-up of around 68 months, remission was maintained in approximately 15 patients and progression was observed in around twelve. Samples at response were collected after a median of roughly twelve months of treatment, with a range of 6 to 36 months. On average, each sample had 255,043 productive templates and more than 75,000 productive rearrangements. Of the 90 or so participants in the trial, roughly 26 had longitudinal samples available. Cryopreserved peripheral blood mononuclear cells were obtained before treatment, at response, and at either sustained remission or disease progression. All remission and progressive disease samples were collected while patients were still receiving ibrutinib. Here is what the overall study found, with its caveats: Lymph node repertoires were not examined, and the timing of sampling was not matched between patients in sustained remission and those whose disease progressed. Public clonotypes were rare and either shrank or stayed stable during treatment, and the rise in clonality at ibrutinib response reflected expansion of private clonotypes. Clonality rose at ibrutinib response, remained stable during sustained remission, and dropped back toward baseline at progression. Baseline clonality exceeded that of age-matched healthy donors and correlated strongly with circulating CD8+ T-cell counts.

The CDR3, from cysteine to phenylalanine, totals 15 residues. Only the CDR3 region is kept as DNA, spanning 45 bases read in frame from base 1. Reading the germline V gene gives CDR1 SGHVS and CDR2 FNYEAQ. V gives up 1 base and J gives up 8 bases, and the segment between their germline ends measures 15 bases. For TCR beta library preparation, 2 to 2.5 micrograms of genomic DNA were isolated from cryopreserved PBMCs. Longitudinal blood samples from CLL patients receiving ibrutinib monotherapy were subjected to high-throughput TCR beta sequencing. Patients were enrolled in a phase 2 open-label single-center ibrutinib monotherapy trial. Each clonotype received, on average, about 9.7x coverage in deep resolution sequencing performed on a MiSeq, where the target depth lay between 1 in 1 million and 1 in 200,000 T cells. The immunoSEQ hsTCRB Kit was used to generate the TCR beta libraries. The authors processed their data as follows. ImmunoSEQ Data Assistant and ImmunoSEQ Analyzer were used for data analysis, and V, D and J genes were assigned according to IMGT definitions. Clonality, with values ranging from 0 to 1, was calculated as one minus the normalized Shannon entropy of productive rearrangement frequencies. Only overrepresented clonotypes making up at least 0.05% of each patient's repertoire were included in the public clonotype analysis. Repertoires from around 13 age-matched healthy donors in immuneACCESS were used as clonality controls. Drawn from immuneACCESS, this table holds only the in-frame rearrangements with V and J called that TCRdb kept. Clones are partly lost; checked studies trace under half to an unresolved V gene and leave the rest unexplained. The V and J calls and clone size are taken from that table; D and trimming were inferred from the DNA. Within this sample are 300,000 to 400,000 clones, with 67% of them counted one time only. Of the sample, about 6.7% is held by the ten largest clones.

As concerns this clone: No antigen is known for it. It has no much larger one-base neighbor in the sample; base qualities were not kept.

Here the chain combines TRBV7-6 and TRBJ2-1, with no confidently assigned D gene. The specimen was PBMCs, collected after 36 months of ibrutinib treatment. This receptor was taken from a human donor with chronic lymphocytic leukemia. The DNA is as follows: TGTGCCAGCAGCTTAGGAATATCTCCTGGGCATGAGCAGTTCTTC. Its translation is CASSLGISPGHEQFF.